The T cell receptor beta chain described here comes from a study of T-cell memory formation after mild COVID-19. Overall study context: Across donors, TCR clusters were largely donor specific.

The table lists this clonotype with a few counts. Its target is not known. V was trimmed by 1 base and J by 5 bases, leaving 12 bases between them. Germline V gene data show CDR1 as SEHNR and CDR2 as FQNEAQ (reference sequence). The CDR3 spans 15 residues. Each CDR3 protein is one row after TCRdb ran MiXCR on the 5' RACE reads. Among about 560,000 distinct CDR3 sequences, roughly 17% were seen once, and the ten largest hold less than 10%. Points from the study as a whole: Researchers could not confirm that second-wave clones peaking on day 37 targeted SARS-CoV-2. Day 15 to 85 contracting clones showed balanced CD4/CD8; later expanders leaned CD4+.

The origin of this receptor is an adult woman who had mild COVID-19 (a few samples of this study predate the infection). Cell type and time point are not known. The rearrangement links TRBV7-9 to TRBJ2-1, with D uncertain. Sequenced sample: PBMCs or a T cell subset sorted from them (not recorded which). CDR3 residues: CASSLGVGPDNEQFF. The CDR3, as DNA: TGTGCCAGCAGCTTAGGAGTAGGACCTGACAATGAGCAGTTCTTC.